In this sample, the clone carrying this T cell receptor (beta chain) turned up many times. Its antigen is undetermined. Amplification targeted the TCR beta CDR3 regions, with RNA transcripts as the source material. Second-round multiplex PCR came after a first-round RT-PCR that employed HTBI primers. In TCRdb, the multiplex PCR reads were re-called with MiXCR into one record per CDR3 protein. Of some 200,000 distinct CDR3 sequences in the sample, about 32% were seen once. This record comes from a study of Graves' ophthalmopathy and Graves' hyperthyroidism. Study overall: Peripheral blood was gathered at first diagnosis, ahead of any treatment whatsoever.

Study-level results: Its predictions of ophthalmopathy progression gave the model 70.59% sensitivity and 72% to 80% specificity. Between ophthalmopathy and stable hyperthyroidism, a 13-signature model drew a separation with around 86% sensitivity and 70% to 84% specificity.

V lost 0 bases and J 1 base, leaving 9 bases between the germline ends. Germline loops: CDR1 LGHDT, CDR2 YNNKEL (reference sequence). The CDR3 length is 16 residues. The chain combines TRBV3-1 with TRBJ2-2; D ambiguous. Material for sequencing was peripheral blood. The receptor was isolated from a middle-aged man with Graves' ophthalmopathy. The CDR3 here is CASSQEVGGNTGELFF. CDR3 bases: TGTGCCAGCAGCCAAGAGGTCGGTGGGAACACCGGGGAGCTGTTTTTT.